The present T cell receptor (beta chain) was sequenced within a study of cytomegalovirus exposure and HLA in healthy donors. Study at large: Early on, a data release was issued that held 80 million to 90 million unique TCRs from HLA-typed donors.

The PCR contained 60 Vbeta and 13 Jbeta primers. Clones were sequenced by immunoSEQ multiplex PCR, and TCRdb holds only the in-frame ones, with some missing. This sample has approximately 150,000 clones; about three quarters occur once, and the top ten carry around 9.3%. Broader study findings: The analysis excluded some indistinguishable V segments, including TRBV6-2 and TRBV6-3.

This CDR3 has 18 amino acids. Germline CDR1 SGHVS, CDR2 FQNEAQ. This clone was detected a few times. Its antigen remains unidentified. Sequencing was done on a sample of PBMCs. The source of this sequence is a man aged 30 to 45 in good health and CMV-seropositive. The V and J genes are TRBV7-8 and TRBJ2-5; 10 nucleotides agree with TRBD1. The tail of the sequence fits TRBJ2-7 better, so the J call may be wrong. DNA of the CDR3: TGTGCCAGCAGCCCTAGGGTCTTGGGACAGGGGTCATACTACGAGCAGTACTTC. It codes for CASSPRVLGQGSYYEQYF.